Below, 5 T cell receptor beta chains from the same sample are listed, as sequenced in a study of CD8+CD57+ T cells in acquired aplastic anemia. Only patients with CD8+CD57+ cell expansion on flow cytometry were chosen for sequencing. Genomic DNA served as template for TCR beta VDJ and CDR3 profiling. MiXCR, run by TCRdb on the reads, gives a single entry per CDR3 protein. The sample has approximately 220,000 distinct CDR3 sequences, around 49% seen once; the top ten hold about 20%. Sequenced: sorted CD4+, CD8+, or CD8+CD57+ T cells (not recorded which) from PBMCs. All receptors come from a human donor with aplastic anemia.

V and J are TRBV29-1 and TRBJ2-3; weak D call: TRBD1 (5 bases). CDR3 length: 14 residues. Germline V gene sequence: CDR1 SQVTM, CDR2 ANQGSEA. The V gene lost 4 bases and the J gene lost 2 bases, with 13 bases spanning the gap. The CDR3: CSVGWAGSTDTQYF. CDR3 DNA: TGCAGCGTTGGATGGGCAGGGTCCACAGATACGCAGTATTTT.

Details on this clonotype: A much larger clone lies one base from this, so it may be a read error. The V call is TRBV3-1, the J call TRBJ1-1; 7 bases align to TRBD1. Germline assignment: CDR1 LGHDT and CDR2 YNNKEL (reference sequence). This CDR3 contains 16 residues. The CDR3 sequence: CVSSHARGTGATEAFF. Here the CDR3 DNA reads TGTGTCAGCAGCCACGCCAGGGGAACAGGGGCCACTGAAGCTTTCTTT.

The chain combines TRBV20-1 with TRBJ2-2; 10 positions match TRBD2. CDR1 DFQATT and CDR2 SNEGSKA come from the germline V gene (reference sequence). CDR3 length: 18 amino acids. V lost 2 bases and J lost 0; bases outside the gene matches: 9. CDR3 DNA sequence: TGCAGTGCTAGAATTGCTAGCGGGAGTAAACCGAACACCGGGGAGCTGTTTTTT. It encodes CSARIASGSKPNTGELFF.

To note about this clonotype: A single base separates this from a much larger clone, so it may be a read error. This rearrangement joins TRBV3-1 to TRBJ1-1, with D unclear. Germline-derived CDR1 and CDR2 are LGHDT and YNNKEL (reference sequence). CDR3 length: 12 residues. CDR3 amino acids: CASSWTNTEASF. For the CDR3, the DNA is TGTGCCAGCAGCTGGACGAACACTGAAGCTTCCTTT.

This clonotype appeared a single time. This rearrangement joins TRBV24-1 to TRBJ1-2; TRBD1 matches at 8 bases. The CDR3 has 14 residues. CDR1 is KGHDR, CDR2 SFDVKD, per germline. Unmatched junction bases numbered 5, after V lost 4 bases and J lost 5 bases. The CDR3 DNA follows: TGTGCCACCAGTGACGGCAGGACAGGGTATGGCTACACCTTC. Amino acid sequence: CATSDGRTGYGYTF.